One sample yielded the 21 T cell receptor beta chains listed below, sequenced in a study of identical twins. Each CDR3 protein is one row after TCRdb ran MiXCR on the 5' RACE reads. The sample yields approximately 590,000 distinct CDR3 sequences, over 8.5% seen once. The same data also went into a second study, on yellow fever vaccine responses in identical twins.

The sequencing sample was made of PBMCs. These receptors all stem from a woman aged 18 to 35 in good health.

The gene calls are TRBV6-1 and TRBJ2-1; 10 bases map to TRBD2. Germline CDR1 reads MNHNS; CDR2 reads SASEGT. The length of the CDR3 is 14 residues. Trimming took 8 bases from V and 6 from J; bases not matched to a gene: 7. The CDR3 DNA follows: TGTGCCAGCCGGAAAGCGGGGGGGATCAATGAGCAGTTCTTC. As protein: CASRKAGGINEQFF.

The rearrangement links TRBV29-1 to TRBJ1-1, with D maybe TRBD1 (6 bases). Trimming left V 4 bases short and J 2 bases short, with 11 bases between. Germline CDR1 SQVTM, CDR2 ANQGSEA. The CDR3 length is 13 residues. The CDR3, as DNA: TGCAGCGTTGGGAGGGGGTCCAACACTGAAGCTTTCTTT. This translates into CSVGRGSNTEAFF.

This clonotype has a single count. V and J are TRBV5-1 and TRBJ2-3; 10 bases match TRBD2. This CDR3 has 14 amino acids. V shed 9 bases and J 4 bases; nucleotides not matched to a gene: 8. Per germline, CDR1 SGHRS and CDR2 YFSETQ. The CDR3 nucleotides are TGCGCCACTAAGCGGGGGGGCCTTTCAGATACGCAGTATTTT. Translating gives CATKRGGLSDTQYF.

This clonotype has a count of ten or more. The CDR3 loop reads CASSATGDGNEQFF. CDR3 DNA: TGTGCCAGCAGTGCGACAGGCGATGGGAATGAGCAGTTCTTC. This chain uses TRBV6-4 with TRBJ2-1; D possibly corresponds to TRBD1 (6 bases). There are 14 residues in the CDR3. Trimming shortened V by 4 bases and J by 7 bases, and 14 bases separated the two germline ends. The germline CDR1 and CDR2 sequences are MRHNA and SNTAGT.

The gene calls are TRBV7-9 and TRBJ2-7; 12 bases map to TRBD2. V shed 5 bases, J shed 2 bases, and the junction held 4 bases outside the gene matches. This CDR3 has 15 amino acids. Germline V gene lookup returns CDR1 SEHNR and CDR2 FQNEAQ (reference sequence). This chain's CDR3 is CASSLTSGGPYEQYF. The DNA for the CDR3 is TGTGCCAGCAGCCTGACTAGCGGGGGCCCCTACGAGCAGTACTTC.

This clonotype was recorded a few times. The chain carries TRBV20-1 and TRBJ2-1; possible D gene TRBD2, 6 bases. Germline lookup yields CDR1 DFQATT and CDR2 SNEGSKA (reference sequence). Trimming took 0 bases from V and 6 from J, leaving 15 bases between them. The CDR3 loop spans 15 amino acids. The CDR3 nucleotides are TGCAGTGCTAGAGAGTTAAGGACTAACTTCAATGAGCAGTTCTTC. It yields the protein CSARELRTNFNEQFF.

This clonotype was seen ten or more times. CDR3 sequence (DNA): TGTGCCACCAGTGTAAGCAGCTCCTACAATGAGCAGTTCTTC. It is translated as CATSVSSSYNEQFF. The rearrangement uses TRBV24-1 and TRBJ2-1, with D hard to call. V dropped 5 bases and J dropped 0 bases, with 7 bases sitting between them. This CDR3 contains 14 residues. Germline CDR1 reads KGHDR; CDR2 reads SFDVKD.

This clonotype was found many times. The V gene is TRBV27, the J gene TRBJ1-1; 8 nucleotides align to TRBD1. The V segment lost 4 bases and the J segment 11 bases; nucleotides outside the gene matches: 15. CDR3 length: 15 residues. CDR1 MNHEY and CDR2 SMNVEV come from the germline V gene (reference sequence). The CDR3 DNA reads as TGTGCCAGCAGTTCTCTACAGGGGGTCCTAGGAAACGCTTTCTTT. Translated: CASSSLQGVLGNAFF.

This clonotype was recorded many times. The chain carries TRBV12-3 or TRBV12-4 and TRBJ2-3; D may correspond to TRBD1 or TRBD2 (5 bases each). The ends were cut back, 2 bases at V and 6 bases at J, with 15 bases in the middle. This CDR3 spans 15 amino acids. CDR3 sequence reads: CASSLSTAGADTQYF. The CDR3 coding sequence is TGTGCCAGCAGTTTATCAACGGCCGGGGCCGATACGCAGTATTTT.

The chain joins TRBV7-2 to TRBJ1-4; D not resolved. Germline CDR1 is SGHTA and CDR2 is FQGNSA. Trimming left V 6 bases short and J 4 bases short, with 9 bases between. This CDR3 is 13 amino acids long. CDR3 region: CASRRDHNEKLFF. The DNA for the CDR3 is TGTGCCAGCAGGAGGGATCATAATGAAAAACTGTTTTTT.

This chain links TRBV20-1 with TRBJ2-1, with TRBD1 matching over 7 bases. V dropped 7 bases and J dropped 7; count of bases not matched to a gene: 7. This CDR3 comprises 12 residues. CDR1 is DFQATT, CDR2 SNEGSKA, per germline (reference sequence). The CDR3 spells CSGGQANNEQFF. CDR3 sequence (DNA): TGCAGTGGAGGACAGGCCAATAATGAGCAGTTCTTC.

The V call is TRBV18, the J call TRBJ1-4; D unclear. There are 13 residues in the CDR3. In germline, CDR1 is KGHSH, CDR2 LQKENI. V lost 4 bases and J 2 bases, leaving 5 bases between the germline ends. The CDR3 reads CASSLRTNEKLFF. In DNA, the CDR3 is TGTGCCAGCTCACTCCGGACTAATGAAAAACTGTTTTTT.

The sample holds many counts of this clonotype. The chain uses TRBV4-3 and TRBJ1-6, with 9 bases fitting TRBD1. The CDR3 runs to 15 residues. With 4 bases clipped from V and 7 bases from J, the junction kept 5 bases outside the gene matches. The V gene's germline CDR1 is LGHNA and CDR2 YSLEER. CDR3 sequence: CASSREGQGNSPLHF. The CDR3, as DNA: TGCGCCAGCAGCCGCGAGGGACAGGGCAATTCACCCCTCCACTTT.

This clonotype was observed many times. J is TRBJ2-3 and V is TRBV29-1; D ambiguous. V shed 6 bases and J shed 0 bases, with 16 bases lying between them. CDR3 length: 15 amino acids. Germline V CDR1 and CDR2: SQVTM, ANQGSEA. CDR3 nucleotide sequence: TGCAGCGTCGACCGGCCGGCAATTAGCACAGATACGCAGTATTTT. Its protein product is CSVDRPAISTDTQYF.

This clonotype was seen a handful of times. The chain joins TRBV7-9 to TRBJ2-5; no reliable D call. Trimming took off 1 base at V and 3 bases at J, with 15 bases between the two ends. Looked up from germline, CDR1 is SEHNR and CDR2 is FQNEAQ (reference sequence). This CDR3 has 16 amino acids. As DNA, the CDR3 is TGTGCCAGCAGCTTAGGAGGCTCCGCGAGCGAAGAGACCCAGTACTTC. As protein: CASSLGGSASEETQYF.

This clonotype was detected many times. This chain uses TRBV5-1 with TRBJ2-7; the D is unclear. Per germline, CDR1 SGHRS and CDR2 YFSETQ. V lost 1 base and J lost 9, with 11 bases in between. This CDR3 is built from 12 residues. The DNA of the CDR3 is TGCGCCAGCAGCTTGACAGTAGGCGGGCAGTACTTC. The encoded protein is CASSLTVGGQYF.

In this sample, this clonotype turned up a few times. This chain uses TRBV20-1 with TRBJ2-5, with TRBD2 matching over 12 bases. The trim removed 2 bases at V and 5 bases at J, leaving 15 bases unmatched. This CDR3 is built from 18 residues. The germline gives CDR1 DFQATT, CDR2 SNEGSKA (reference sequence). CDR3 in DNA: TGCAGTGCTAGACAACTAGGACTAGCGGGACCCACCCGGGAGACCCAGTACTTC. This translates into CSARQLGLAGPTRETQYF.

This clonotype was counted at least ten times. The CDR3 DNA reads TGTGCCAGCAGCGTCGTAAATCAGCCCCAGCATTTT. It is translated as CASSVVNQPQHF. The chain joins TRBV12-3 or TRBV12-4 to TRBJ1-5; D is unclear. The CDR3 is 12 residues long. Trimming left V 6 bases short and J 4 bases short, with 7 bases between.

V gene TRBV29-1 combines with J gene TRBJ2-7; 8 bases are shared with TRBD1. V gave up 4 bases and J gave up 2 bases; unmatched junction bases: 7. Germline V lookup: CDR1 SQVTM, CDR2 ANQGSEA. The CDR3 is 14 amino acids. CDR3 bases: TGCAGCGTTGGGTCGACAGGGGAAACCTACGAGCAGTACTTC. It codes for CSVGSTGETYEQYF.

This clonotype showed up many times. V is TRBV7-9 and J is TRBJ2-3; no clear D. Trimming took 4 bases from V and 1 from J, leaving 6 bases between them. This CDR3 is 13 amino acids long. Germline V gives CDR1 SEHNR, CDR2 FQNEAQ (reference sequence). CDR3 bases: TGTGCCAGCAGCTCGGACGGCACAGATACGCAGTATTTT. Its translation: CASSSDGTDTQYF.

A few counts support this clonotype. The rearrangement uses TRBV6-2 or TRBV6-3 and TRBJ2-2; 7 nucleotides line up with TRBD1. The CDR3 has 14 amino acids. Germline V gene lookup returns CDR1 MNHEY and CDR2 SVGEGT. J gave up 4 bases and V 8 bases, and 7 bases lay outside the gene matches. This CDR3 is CASGRTGVTGELFF. The DNA of the CDR3 is TGTGCCAGCGGGAGAACAGGGGTCACCGGGGAGCTGTTTTTT.